Listed below are T cell receptor beta chains from one sample, sequenced in a study of shared clonotypes between healthy human individuals. Produced via immunoSEQ multiplex PCR; TCRdb's table is partial and in-frame only. The data show about 1,800,000 clones, approximately 95% seen once. Specimen: naive CD8+ T cells sorted from blood. Every receptor here comes from a man between 18 and 35 years old in good health. Each CDR3 is given with its conserved first and last residue. Fields, in order: D gene, V gene, J gene, CDR3 DNA, CDR3 protein. A D gene is named only where the DNA matches it firmly.

>NA|TRBV2|TRBJ2-7
TGTGCCAGCAAATCGACACCCTCCTACGAGCAGTACTTC
CASKSTPSYEQYF
>TRBD2|TRBV9|TRBJ2-7
TGTGCCAGCAGCCCGGGACTAGCGGGAGGTGGGGCCTACGAGCAGTACTTC
CASSPGLAGGGAYEQYF
>NA|TRBV7-2|TRBJ2-7
TGTGCCAGCAGCCTTTTCAGCTCCTACGAGCAGTACTTC
CASSLFSSYEQYF
>NA|TRBV6-5|TRBJ1-1
TGTGCCAGCAGTTACGGAGGTGGAACTGAAGCTTTCTTT
CASSYGGGTEAFF
>TRBD1|TRBV16|TRBJ1-2
TGTGCCAGCAGCCAATCCGAGACAGGGCTGGGAACTAACTATGGCTACACCTTC
CASSQSETGLGTNYGYTF
>NA|TRBV25-1|TRBJ2-2
TGTGCCAGCAGTGAAGGGAGGGGGGCCGGGGAGCTGTTTTTT
CASSEGRGAGELFF
>TRBD2|TRBV29-1|TRBJ2-7
TGCAGCGTTGATCTAAGCGGGGCCTCCTACTTC
CSVDLSGASYF
>NA|TRBV19|TRBJ2-2
TGTGCCAGTACCAGGGCGGAGAGCACCGGGGAGCTGTTTTTT
CASTRAESTGELFF
>NA|TRBV7-2|TRBJ2-2
TGTGCCAGCAGCACACCCGTTGAGCACACCGGGGAGCTGTTTTTT
CASSTPVEHTGELFF
>NA|TRBV10-1|TRBJ2-1
TGCGCCAGCAGTGAGTCGTCAGTCCTCTCCTACAATGAGCAGTTCTTC
CASSESSVLSYNEQFF
>TRBD1|TRBV28|TRBJ2-7
TGTGCCAGCAGGGGTCCCGGACAGGCTACCTACGAGCAGTACTTC
CASRGPGQATYEQYF
>NA|TRBV13|TRBJ2-1
TGTGCCAGCAGCCCTGACACTGACAATGAGCAGTTCTTC
CASSPDTDNEQFF
>TRBD2|TRBV7-2|TRBJ2-7
TGTGCCAGCAGCTTAACCCCTAGCGGCTACGAGCAGTACTTC
CASSLTPSGYEQYF
>NA|TRBV13|TRBJ2-5
TGTGCCAGCAGCCCCCTCAGGGAAGAGACCCAGTACTTC
CASSPLREETQYF
>TRBD2|TRBV4-1|TRBJ2-3
TGCGCCAGCAGCCAAGGGCTACTAGCGGGGGGCACTAGCACAGATACGCAGTATTTT
CASSQGLLAGGTSTDTQYF
>NA|TRBV6-4|TRBJ1-1
TGTGCCAGCAGTGACAGGAATCCGGAAGCTTTCTTT
CASSDRNPEAFF
>NA|TRBV13|TRBJ2-5
TGTGCCAGCAGCTTACGGAATCAAGAGACCCAGTACTTC
CASSLRNQETQYF